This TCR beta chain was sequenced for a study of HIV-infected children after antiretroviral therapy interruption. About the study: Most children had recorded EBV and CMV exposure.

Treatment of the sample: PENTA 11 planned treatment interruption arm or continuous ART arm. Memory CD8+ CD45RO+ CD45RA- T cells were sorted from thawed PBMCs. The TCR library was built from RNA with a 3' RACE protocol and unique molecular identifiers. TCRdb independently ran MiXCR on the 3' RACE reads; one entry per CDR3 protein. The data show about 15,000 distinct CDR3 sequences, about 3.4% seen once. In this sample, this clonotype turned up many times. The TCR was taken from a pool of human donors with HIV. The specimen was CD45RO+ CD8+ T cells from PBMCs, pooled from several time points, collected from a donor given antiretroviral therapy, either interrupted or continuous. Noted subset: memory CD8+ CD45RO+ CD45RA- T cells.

The CDR3 loop reads CASSSEAPPYEQYF. In DNA, the CDR3 is TGTGCCAGCAGCTCCGAAGCCCCTCCCTACGAGCAGTACTTC. V gene TRBV7-2 combines with J gene TRBJ2-7; D call uncertain. The CDR3 extends over 14 amino acids. The V end was cut by 4 bases, the J end by 2 bases, with 12 bases between. The V gene's germline CDR1 is SGHTA and CDR2 FQGNSA.